This T cell receptor (beta chain) was retrieved from a study of T cells in Graves' hyperthyroidism and ophthalmopathy. Germline CDR1 is SGHDT and CDR2 is YYEEEE. The CDR3 is 12 amino acids. The V segment lost 5 bases and the J segment 3 bases; nucleotides outside the gene matches: 0. The authors deemed Graves' hyperthyroidism stable absent ophthalmopathy progression within 18 months. This clonotype was counted many times. TCR beta CDR3 regions were amplified from RNA. The study used the HTBI primer set for a first-round RT-PCR of the TCR CDR3. TCRdb re-called the multiplex PCR reads with MiXCR, one entry per CDR3 protein. The sample gives nearly 750,000 distinct CDR3 sequences, approximately 36% of which show up once; about a third is in the top ten.

The rearrangement joins TRBV5-6 to TRBJ1-2; 8 bases agree with TRBD1. The clonotype originates from a woman aged 40 to 49 with Graves' hyperthyroidism. What was sequenced was blood. CDR3 coding DNA: TGTGCCAGCAGGGACAGGGACTATGGCTACACCTTC. Its translation is CASRDRDYGYTF.